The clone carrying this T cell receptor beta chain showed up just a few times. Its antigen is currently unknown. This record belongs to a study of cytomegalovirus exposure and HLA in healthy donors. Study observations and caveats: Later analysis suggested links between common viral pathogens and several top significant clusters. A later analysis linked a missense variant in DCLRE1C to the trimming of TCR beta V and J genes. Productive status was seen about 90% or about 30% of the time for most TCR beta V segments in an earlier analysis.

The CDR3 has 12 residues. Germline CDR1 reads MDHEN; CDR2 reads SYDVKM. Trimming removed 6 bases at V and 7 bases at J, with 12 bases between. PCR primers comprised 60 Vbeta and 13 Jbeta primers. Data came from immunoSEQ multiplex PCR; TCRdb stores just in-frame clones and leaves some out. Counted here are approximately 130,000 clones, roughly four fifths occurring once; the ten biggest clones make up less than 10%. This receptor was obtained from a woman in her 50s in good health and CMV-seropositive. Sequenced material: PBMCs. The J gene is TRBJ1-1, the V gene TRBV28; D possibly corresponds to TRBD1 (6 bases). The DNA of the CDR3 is TGTGCCAGCAGGGACAGCGGGATTGAAGCTTTCTTT. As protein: CASRDSGIEAFF.